Described below is a single T cell receptor beta chain sequence and its context. Its antigen is unidentified. This sample was included in a study of graft-versus-host responses after intestinal transplantation. About the research overall: For 2 to 4 years after anti-thymocyte globulin induction, all recipients took tacrolimus and steroids.

Profiled with immunoSEQ multiplex PCR; TCRdb holds only in-frame clones, not every one. The table shows tens of thousands of clones, with roughly 96% occurring only once. Notes on the study in general: HvG clone declines early post-transplant were associated with peak circulating GvH levels. There were GvH clones found in recipient marrow, and some of them appeared first in ileum or blood.

The CDR3 consists of 14 residues. The V gene's germline CDR1 is SGHRS and CDR2 YFSETQ. V lost 0 bases and J lost 7; bases outside the gene matches: 5. This specimen was unstimulated CD8+ T cells sorted from spleen or lymph node cells, taken before transplant. This clonotype originated in a human donor who was the organ donor for an intestinal transplant. V is TRBV5-1 and J is TRBJ2-7, with TRBD2 matching 9 bases. The CDR3 DNA sequence: TGCGCCAGCAGCTTGGTAGCGGGGGCTTATGAGCAGTACTTC. Protein: CASSLVAGAYEQYF. Looking up the rest from reference TRBV5-1 and TRBJ2-7 gives the full variable domain: KAGVTQTPRYLIKTRGQQVTLSCSPISGHRSVSWYQQTPGQGLQFLFEYFSETQRNKGNFPGRFSGRQFSNSRSEMNVSTLELGDSALYLCASSLVAGAYEQYFGPGTRLTVT.